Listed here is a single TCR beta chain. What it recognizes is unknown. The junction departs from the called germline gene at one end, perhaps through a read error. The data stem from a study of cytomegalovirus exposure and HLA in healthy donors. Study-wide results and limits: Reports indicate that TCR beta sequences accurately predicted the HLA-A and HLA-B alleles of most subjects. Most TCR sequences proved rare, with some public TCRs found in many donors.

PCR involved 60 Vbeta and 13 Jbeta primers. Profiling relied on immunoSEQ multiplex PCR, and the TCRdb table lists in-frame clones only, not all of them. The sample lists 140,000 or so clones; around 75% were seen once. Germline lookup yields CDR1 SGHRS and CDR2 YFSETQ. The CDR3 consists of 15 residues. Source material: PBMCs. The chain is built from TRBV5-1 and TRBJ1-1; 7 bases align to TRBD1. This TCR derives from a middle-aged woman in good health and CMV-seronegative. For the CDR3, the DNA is TGTGCCAGCAGCTTTCCGCCCAGGGGGAGCGCTGAAGCTTTCTTT. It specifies CASSFPPRGSAEAFF. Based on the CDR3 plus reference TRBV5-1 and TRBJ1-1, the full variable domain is KAGVTQTPRYLIKTRGQQVTLSCSPISGHRSVSWYQQTPGQGLQFLFEYFSETQRNKGNFPGRFSGRQFSNSRSEMNVSTLELGDSALYLCASSFPPRGSAEAFFGQGTRLTVV.